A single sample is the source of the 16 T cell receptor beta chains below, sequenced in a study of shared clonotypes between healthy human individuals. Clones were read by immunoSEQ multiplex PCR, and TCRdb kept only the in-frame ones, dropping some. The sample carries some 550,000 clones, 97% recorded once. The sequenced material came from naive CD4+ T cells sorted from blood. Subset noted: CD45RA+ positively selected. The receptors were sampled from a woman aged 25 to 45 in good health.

CDR3 residues: CASSLVLGRDVGELFF. The CDR3 DNA follows: TGTGCCAGCAGCTTAGTTTTGGGCAGGGACGTCGGGGAGCTGTTTTTT. The chain employs TRBV7-2 and TRBJ2-2; D is perhaps TRBD1 or TRBD2 (5 bases each). V was clipped by 1 base and J by 7 bases, with 16 bases between them. From germline, CDR1 is SGHTA and CDR2 FQGNSA. The CDR3 runs to 16 residues.

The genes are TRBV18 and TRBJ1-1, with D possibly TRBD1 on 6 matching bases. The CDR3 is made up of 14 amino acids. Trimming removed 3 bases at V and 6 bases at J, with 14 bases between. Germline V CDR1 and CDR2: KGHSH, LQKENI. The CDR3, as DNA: TGTGCCAGCTCACCCGCCGAGGGGGGGGCTGAAGCTTTCTTT. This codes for CASSPAEGGAEAFF.

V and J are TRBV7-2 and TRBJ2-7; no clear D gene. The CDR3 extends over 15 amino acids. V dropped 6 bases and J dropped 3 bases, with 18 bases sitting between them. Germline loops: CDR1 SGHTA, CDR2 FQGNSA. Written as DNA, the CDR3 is TGTGCCAGCAGGGGGTGGTCGGGCAGGAACTACGAGCAGTACTTC. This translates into CASRGWSGRNYEQYF. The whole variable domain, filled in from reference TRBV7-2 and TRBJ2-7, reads GAGVSQSPSNKVTEKGKDVELRCDPISGHTALYWYRQSLGQGLEFLIYFQGNSAPDKSGLPSDRFSAERTGGSVSTLTIQRTQQEDSAVYLCASRGWSGRNYEQYFGPGTRLTVT.

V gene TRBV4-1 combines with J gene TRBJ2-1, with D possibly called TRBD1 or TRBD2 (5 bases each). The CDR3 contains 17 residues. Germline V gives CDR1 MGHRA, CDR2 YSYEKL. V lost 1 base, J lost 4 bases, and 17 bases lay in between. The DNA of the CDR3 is TGCGCCAGCAGCCAAGCCCCCCGGGGCCTAAATTACAATGAGCAGTTCTTC. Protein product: CASSQAPRGLNYNEQFF.

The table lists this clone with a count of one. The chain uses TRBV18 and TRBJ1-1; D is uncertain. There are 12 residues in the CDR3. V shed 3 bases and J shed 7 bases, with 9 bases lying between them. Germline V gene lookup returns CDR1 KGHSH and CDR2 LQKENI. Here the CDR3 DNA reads TGTGCCAGCTCACCCTATCTCAGTGAAGCTTTCTTT. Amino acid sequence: CASSPYLSEAFF. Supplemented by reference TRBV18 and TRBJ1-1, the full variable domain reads NAGVMQNPRHLVRRRGQEARLRCSPMKGHSHVYWYRQLPEEGLKFMVYLQKENIIDESGMPKERFSAEFPKEGPSILRIQQVVRGDSAAYFCASSPYLSEAFFGQGTRLTVV.

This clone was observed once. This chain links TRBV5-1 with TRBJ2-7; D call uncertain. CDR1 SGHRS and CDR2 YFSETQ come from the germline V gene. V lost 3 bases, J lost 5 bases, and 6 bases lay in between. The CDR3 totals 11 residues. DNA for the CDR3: TGCGCCAGCAGCTCGGTGGACGAGCAGTACTTC. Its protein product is CASSSVDEQYF.

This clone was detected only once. CDR3 in amino acids: CASSLGPGVPYEQYF. CDR3 bases: TGCGCCAGCAGCTTGGGCCCGGGGGTCCCTTACGAGCAGTACTTC. V usage is TRBV5-1 and J usage is TRBJ2-7, with D possibly matching TRBD2 (6 bases). Germline-derived CDR1 and CDR2 are SGHRS and YFSETQ. V was cut by 0 bases and J by 4 bases, with 14 bases left in between. CDR3 length: 15 amino acids.

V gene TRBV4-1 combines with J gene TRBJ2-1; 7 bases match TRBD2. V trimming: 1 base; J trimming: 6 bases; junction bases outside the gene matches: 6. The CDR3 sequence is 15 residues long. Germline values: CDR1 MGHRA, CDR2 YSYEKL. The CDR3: CASSQGLAVVNEQFF. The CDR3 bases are TGCGCCAGCAGCCAAGGTCTAGCGGTAGTCAATGAGCAGTTCTTC.

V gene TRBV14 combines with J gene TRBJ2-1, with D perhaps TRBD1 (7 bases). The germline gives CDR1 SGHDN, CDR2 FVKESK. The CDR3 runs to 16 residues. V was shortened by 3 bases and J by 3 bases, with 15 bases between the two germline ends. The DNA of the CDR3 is TGTGCCAGCAGCCAGTTCCGCGGGACAGACTACAATGAGCAGTTCTTC. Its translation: CASSQFRGTDYNEQFF.

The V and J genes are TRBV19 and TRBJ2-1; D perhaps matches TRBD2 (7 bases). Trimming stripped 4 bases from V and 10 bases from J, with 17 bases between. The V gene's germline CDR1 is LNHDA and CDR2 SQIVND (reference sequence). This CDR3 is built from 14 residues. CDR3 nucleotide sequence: TGTGCCAGTAGTACTCGTTGGGGGGGCGAAGAGCAGTTCTTC. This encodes CASSTRWGGEEQFF. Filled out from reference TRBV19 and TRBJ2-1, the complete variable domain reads DGGITQSPKYLFRKEGQNVTLSCEQNLNHDAMYWYRQDPGQGLRLIYYSQIVNDFQKGDIAEGYSVSREKKESFPLTVTSAQKNPTAFYLCASSTRWGGEEQFFGPGTRLTVL.

CDR3 in DNA: TGTGCCAGCAGCGTGGGGACTAGCGCAGCCTACGAGCAGTACTTC. The encoded protein is CASSVGTSAAYEQYF. This chain connects TRBV9 to TRBJ2-7, with 10 bases matching TRBD2. The V segment lost 2 bases and the J segment 2 bases; nucleotides outside the gene matches: 4. CDR1 is SGDLS, CDR2 YYNGEE, per germline. This CDR3 is built from 15 residues.

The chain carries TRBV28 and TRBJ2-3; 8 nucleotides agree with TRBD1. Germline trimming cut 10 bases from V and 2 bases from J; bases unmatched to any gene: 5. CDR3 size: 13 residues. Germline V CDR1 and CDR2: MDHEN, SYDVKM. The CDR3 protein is CATTGGNTDTQYF. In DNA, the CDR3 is TGTGCCACCACAGGGGGGAACACAGATACGCAGTATTTT.

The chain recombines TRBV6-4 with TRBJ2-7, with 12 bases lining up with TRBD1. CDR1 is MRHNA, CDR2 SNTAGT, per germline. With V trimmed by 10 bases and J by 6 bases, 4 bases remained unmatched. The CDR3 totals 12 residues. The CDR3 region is CATGTGGSEQYF. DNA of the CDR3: TGTGCCACCGGGACAGGGGGCAGCGAGCAGTACTTC.

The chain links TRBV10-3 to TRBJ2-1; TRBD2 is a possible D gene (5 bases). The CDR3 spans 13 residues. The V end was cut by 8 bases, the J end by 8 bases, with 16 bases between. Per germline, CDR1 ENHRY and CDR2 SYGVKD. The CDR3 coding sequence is TGTGCCATCGGGAGCGGCCTTAGCGATGAGCAGTTCTTC. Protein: CAIGSGLSDEQFF.

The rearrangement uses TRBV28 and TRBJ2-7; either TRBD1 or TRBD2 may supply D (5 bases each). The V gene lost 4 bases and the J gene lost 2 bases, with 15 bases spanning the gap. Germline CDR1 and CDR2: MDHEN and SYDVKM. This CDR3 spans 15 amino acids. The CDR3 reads CASSWGGTPPYEQYF. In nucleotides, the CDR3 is TGTGCCAGCAGTTGGGGTGGGACCCCCCCCTACGAGCAGTACTTC.

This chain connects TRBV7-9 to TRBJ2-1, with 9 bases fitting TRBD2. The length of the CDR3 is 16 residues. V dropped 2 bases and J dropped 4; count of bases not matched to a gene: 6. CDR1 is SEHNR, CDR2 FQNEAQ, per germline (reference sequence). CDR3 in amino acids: CASSLIPSGKYNEQFF. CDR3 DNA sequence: TGTGCCAGCAGCTTAATCCCTAGCGGGAAATACAATGAGCAGTTCTTC.